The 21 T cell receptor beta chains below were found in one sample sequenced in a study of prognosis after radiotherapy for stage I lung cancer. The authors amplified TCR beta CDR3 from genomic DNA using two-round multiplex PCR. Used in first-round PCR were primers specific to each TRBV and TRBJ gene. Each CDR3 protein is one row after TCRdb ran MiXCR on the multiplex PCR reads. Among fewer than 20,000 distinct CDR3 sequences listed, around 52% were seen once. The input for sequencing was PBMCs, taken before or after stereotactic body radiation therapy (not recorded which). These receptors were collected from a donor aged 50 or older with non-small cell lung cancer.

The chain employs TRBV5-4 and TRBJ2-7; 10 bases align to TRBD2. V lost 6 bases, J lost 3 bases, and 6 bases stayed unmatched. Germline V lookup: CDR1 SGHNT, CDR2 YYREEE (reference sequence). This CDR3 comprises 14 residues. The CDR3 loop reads CASTLAGGHYEQYF. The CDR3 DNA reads TGTGCCAGCACCTTAGCGGGAGGACACTACGAGCAGTACTTC.

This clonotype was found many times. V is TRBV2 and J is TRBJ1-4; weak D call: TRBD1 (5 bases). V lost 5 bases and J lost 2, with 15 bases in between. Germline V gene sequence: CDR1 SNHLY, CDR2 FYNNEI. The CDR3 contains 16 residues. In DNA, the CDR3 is TGTGCCAGCAGTCAACTGGCGGGGGTGACTAATGAAAAACTGTTTTTT. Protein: CASSQLAGVTNEKLFF.

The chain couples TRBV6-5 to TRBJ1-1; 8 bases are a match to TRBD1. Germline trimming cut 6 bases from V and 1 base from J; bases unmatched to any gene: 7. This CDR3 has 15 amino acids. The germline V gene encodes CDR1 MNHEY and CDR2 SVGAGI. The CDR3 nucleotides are TGTGCCAGCAGCCCCCAGGGGGCCCCGAACACTGAAGCTTTCTTT. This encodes CASSPQGAPNTEAFF.

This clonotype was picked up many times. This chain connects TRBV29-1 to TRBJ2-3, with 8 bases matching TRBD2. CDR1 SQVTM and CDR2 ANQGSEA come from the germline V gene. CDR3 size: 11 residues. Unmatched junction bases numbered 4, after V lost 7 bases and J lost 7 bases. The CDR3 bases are TGCAGCGCCCGGGGGGGAAATACGCAGTATTTT. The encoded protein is CSARGGNTQYF.

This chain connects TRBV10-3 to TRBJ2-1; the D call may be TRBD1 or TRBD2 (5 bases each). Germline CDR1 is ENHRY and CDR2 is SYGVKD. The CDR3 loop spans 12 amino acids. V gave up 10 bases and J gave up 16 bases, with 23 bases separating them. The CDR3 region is CATTTRGQGFFF. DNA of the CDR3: TGTGCCACCACCACGAGGGGTCAGGGATTCTTCTTC.

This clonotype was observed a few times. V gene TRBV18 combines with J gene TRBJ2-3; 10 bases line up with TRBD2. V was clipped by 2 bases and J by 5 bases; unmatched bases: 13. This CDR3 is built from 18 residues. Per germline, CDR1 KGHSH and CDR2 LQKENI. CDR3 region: CASSPFLLASGRRDTQYF. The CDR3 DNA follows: TGTGCCAGCTCACCATTCCTCCTAGCTAGCGGGAGACGAGATACGCAGTATTTT.

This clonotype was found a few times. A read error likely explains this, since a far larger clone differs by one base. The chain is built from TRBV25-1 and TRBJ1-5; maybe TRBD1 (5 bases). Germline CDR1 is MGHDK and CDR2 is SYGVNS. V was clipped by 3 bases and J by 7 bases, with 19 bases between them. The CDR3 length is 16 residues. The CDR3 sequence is CASSDTLRGPGQPQHF. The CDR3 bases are TGTGCCAGCAGTGATACCTTACGGGGCCCAGGCCAGCCCCAGCATTTT.

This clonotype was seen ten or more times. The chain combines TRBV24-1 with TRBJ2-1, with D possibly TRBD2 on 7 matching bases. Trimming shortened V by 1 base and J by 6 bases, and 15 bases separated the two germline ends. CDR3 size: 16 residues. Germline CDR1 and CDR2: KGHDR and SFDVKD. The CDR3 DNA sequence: TGTGCCACCAGTGATTTTAAGGGGGAGGGTCGCAATGAGCAGTTCTTC. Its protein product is CATSDFKGEGRNEQFF.

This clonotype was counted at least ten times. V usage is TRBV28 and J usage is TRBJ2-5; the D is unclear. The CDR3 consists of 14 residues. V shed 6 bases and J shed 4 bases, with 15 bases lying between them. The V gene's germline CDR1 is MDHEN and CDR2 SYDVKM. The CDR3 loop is CASSASSSGETQYF. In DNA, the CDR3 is TGTGCCAGCAGCGCGAGCTCTAGTGGAGAGACCCAGTACTTC.

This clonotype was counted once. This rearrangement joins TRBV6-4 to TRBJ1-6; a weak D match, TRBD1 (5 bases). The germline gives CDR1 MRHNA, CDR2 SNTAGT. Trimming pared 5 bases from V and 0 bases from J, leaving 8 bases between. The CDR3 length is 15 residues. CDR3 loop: CASSSGTSYNSPLHF. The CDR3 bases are TGTGCCAGCAGTTCCGGGACCTCCTATAATTCACCCCTCCACTTT.

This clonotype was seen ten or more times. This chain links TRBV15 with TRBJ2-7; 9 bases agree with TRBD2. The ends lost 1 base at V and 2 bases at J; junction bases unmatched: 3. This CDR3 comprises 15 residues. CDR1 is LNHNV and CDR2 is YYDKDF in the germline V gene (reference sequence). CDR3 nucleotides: TGTGCCACCAGCAGAGCTTCTAGCGGGGCCTACGAGCAGTACTTC. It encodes CATSRASSGAYEQYF. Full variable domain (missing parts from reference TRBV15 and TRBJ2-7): DAMVIQNPRYQVTQFGKPVTLSCSQTLNHNVMYWYQQKSSQAPKLLFHYYDKDFNNEADTPDNFQSRRPNTSFCFLDIRSPGLGDTAMYLCATSRASSGAYEQYFGPGTRLTVT.

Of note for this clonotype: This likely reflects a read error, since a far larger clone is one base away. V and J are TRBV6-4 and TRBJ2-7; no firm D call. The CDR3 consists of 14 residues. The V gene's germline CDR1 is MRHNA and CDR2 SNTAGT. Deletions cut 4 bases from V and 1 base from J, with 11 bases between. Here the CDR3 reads CASSGAVGSYEQYF. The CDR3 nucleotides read TGTGCCAGCAGTGGAGCTGTGGGGTCCTACGAGCAGTACTTC.

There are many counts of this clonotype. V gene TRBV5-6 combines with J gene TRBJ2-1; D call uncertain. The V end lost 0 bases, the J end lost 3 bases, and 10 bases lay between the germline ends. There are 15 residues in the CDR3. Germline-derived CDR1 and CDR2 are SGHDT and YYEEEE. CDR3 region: CASSLGDRGYNEQFF. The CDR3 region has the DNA TGTGCCAGCAGCTTGGGGGATCGAGGCTACAATGAGCAGTTCTTC. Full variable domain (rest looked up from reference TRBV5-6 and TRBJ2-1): DAGVTQSPTHLIKTRGQQVTLRCSPKSGHDTVSWYQQALGQGPQFIFQYYEEEERQRGNFPDRFSGHQFPNYSSELNVNALLLGDSALYLCASSLGDRGYNEQFFGPGTRLTVL.

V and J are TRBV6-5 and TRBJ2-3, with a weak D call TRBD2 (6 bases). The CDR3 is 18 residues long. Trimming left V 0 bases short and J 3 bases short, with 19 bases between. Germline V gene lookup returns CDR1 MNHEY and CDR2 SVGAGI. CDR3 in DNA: TGTGCCAGCAGTTACTCGACGGAGCGGGTGACCCTAACAGATACGCAGTATTTT. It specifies CASSYSTERVTLTDTQYF.

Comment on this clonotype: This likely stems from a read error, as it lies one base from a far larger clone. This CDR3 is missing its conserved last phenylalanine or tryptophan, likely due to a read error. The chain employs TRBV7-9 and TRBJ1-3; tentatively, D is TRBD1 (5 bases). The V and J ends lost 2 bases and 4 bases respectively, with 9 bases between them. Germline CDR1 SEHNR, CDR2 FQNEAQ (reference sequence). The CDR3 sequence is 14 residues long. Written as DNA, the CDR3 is TGTGCCAGCAGCTTAAGGGGATCGGGAAACACCATATATTCT. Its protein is CASSLRGSGNTIYS.

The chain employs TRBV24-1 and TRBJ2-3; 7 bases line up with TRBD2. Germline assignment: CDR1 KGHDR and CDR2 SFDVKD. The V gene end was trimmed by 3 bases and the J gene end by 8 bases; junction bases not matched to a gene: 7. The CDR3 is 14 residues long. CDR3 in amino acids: CATSDDAGVATQYF. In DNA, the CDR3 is TGTGCCACCAGTGATGACGCGGGAGTAGCTACGCAGTATTTT.

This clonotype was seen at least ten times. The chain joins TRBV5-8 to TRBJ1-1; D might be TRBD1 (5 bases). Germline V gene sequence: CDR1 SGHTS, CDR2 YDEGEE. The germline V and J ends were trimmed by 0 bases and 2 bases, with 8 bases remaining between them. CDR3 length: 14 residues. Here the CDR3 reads CASSLAGTNTEAFF. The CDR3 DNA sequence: TGTGCCAGCAGCTTGGCAGGGACCAACACTGAAGCTTTCTTT. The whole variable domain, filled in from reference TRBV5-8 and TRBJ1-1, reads EAGVTQSPTHLIKTRGQQATLRCSPISGHTSVYWYQQALGLGLQFLLWYDEGEERNRGNFPPRFSGRQFPNYSSELNVNALELEDSALYLCASSLAGTNTEAFFGQGTRLTVV.

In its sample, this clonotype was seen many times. CDR3 nucleotide sequence: TGTGCCAGTAGTATAGGGGACAGTAATGAAAAACTGTTTTTT. This gives the protein CASSIGDSNEKLFF. V gene TRBV19 combines with J gene TRBJ1-4; the match to TRBD1 covers 7 bases. Germline CDR1 reads LNHDA; CDR2 reads SQIVND (reference sequence). This CDR3 is 14 amino acids long. V lost 1 base to trimming and J lost 4 bases; unmatched junction nucleotides: 0.

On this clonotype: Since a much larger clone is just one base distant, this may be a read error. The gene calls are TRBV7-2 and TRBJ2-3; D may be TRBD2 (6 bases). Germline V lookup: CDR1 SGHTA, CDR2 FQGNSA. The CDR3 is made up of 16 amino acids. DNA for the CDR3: TGTGCCAGCAGCTTAGCAGAGGGAGGCGCGGCATGTACGCGGTATTTT. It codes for CASSLAEGGAACTRYF.

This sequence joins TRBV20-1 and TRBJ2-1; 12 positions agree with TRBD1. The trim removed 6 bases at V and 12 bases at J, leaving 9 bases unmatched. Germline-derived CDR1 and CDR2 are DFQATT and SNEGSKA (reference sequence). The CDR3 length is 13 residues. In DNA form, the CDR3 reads TGCAGTGCCACGGGACAGGGGGCTTTATGGCAGTTCTTC. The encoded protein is CSATGQGALWQFF.

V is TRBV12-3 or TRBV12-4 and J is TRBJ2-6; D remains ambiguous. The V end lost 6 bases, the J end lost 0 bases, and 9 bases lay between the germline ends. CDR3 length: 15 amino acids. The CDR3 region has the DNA TGTGCCAGCAGCCGGAAGGGCTCTGGGGCCAACGTCCTGACTTTC. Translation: CASSRKGSGANVLTF.